The 6 T cell receptor beta chains below all came from one sample that was sequenced in a study of T cell changes during pregnancy in multiple sclerosis. Assay: immunoSEQ multiplex PCR; the TCRdb copy retains only in-frame clones and omits some. The data contain about 66,000 clones, less than 95% of them singletons. Material: peripheral blood, obtained in the third trimester of pregnancy. The receptor set was obtained from a female donor with multiple sclerosis, enrolled in a pregnancy study.

The chain couples TRBV2 to TRBJ2-1, with unresolved D. CDR1 is SNHLY and CDR2 is FYNNEI in the germline V gene. The V and J ends lost 1 base and 0 bases respectively, with 13 bases between them. CDR3 length: 17 residues. The CDR3 DNA follows: TGTGCCAGCAGTGAAGGGGCAGATCTACTCTCCTACAATGAGCAGTTCTTC. This sequence encodes CASSEGADLLSYNEQFF.

The chain couples TRBV19 to TRBJ2-5, with TRBD2 identical over 9 bases. The CDR3 loop spans 15 amino acids. Trimming took 3 bases from V and 5 from J; bases not matched to a gene: 7. Germline-derived CDR1 and CDR2 are LNHDA and SQIVND (reference sequence). This chain's CDR3 is CASSIPAGGVETQYF. The CDR3 DNA reads TGTGCCAGTAGTATTCCGGCGGGAGGGGTGGAGACCCAGTACTTC.

V gene TRBV18 combines with J gene TRBJ1-1; no definite D call. CDR1 is KGHSH, CDR2 LQKENI, per germline. The CDR3 is made up of 13 amino acids. V was clipped by 3 bases and J by 5 bases, with 10 bases between them. Here the CDR3 reads CASSPPVLTEAFF. The CDR3 bases are TGTGCCAGCTCACCCCCAGTCTTAACTGAAGCTTTCTTT.

This sequence joins TRBV11-1 and TRBJ2-3, with 11 bases lining up with TRBD2. Trimming cost V 6 bases and J 5 bases; bases outside gene matches: 10. This CDR3 contains 16 residues. Germline lookup yields CDR1 SGHAT and CDR2 FQDESV (reference sequence). This CDR3 is CASSKTSGGPGDTQYF. The CDR3 DNA sequence: TGTGCCAGCAGTAAAACTAGCGGGGGACCAGGAGATACGCAGTATTTT.

V and J are TRBV30 and TRBJ1-5, with D perhaps TRBD1 (5 bases). V was pared by 4 bases and J by 1 base, with 11 bases between. The CDR3 is made up of 14 amino acids. CDR1 and CDR2 from the germline V gene are GTSNPN and SVGIG (reference sequence). CDR3 region: CAWNAGNSNQPQHF. DNA for the CDR3: TGTGCCTGGAATGCAGGGAACAGCAATCAGCCCCAGCATTTT.

The chain links TRBV19 to TRBJ2-1; perhaps TRBD1 as D (5 bases). The germline V gene encodes CDR1 LNHDA and CDR2 SQIVND (reference sequence). Between the trimmed V and J ends, which lost 7 bases and 3 bases, there was a span of 10 bases. The CDR3 runs to 13 residues. CDR3 bases: TGTGCCAGTAAAAGGGGCCTCTACAATGAGCAGTTCTTC. As protein: CASKRGLYNEQFF.